Listed below are T cell receptor beta chains from one sample, sequenced in a study of T cell clusters in autoimmune cytopenias. TCRdb reanalyzed the multiplex PCR reads and collapses them to one entry per CDR3 protein, without DNA. This sample's table has over 6,000 distinct CDR3 sequences. These data were also filed under a second study, of T cell repertoires in aging, cancer and after chemotherapy.

The sequenced sample consisted of peripheral blood. These receptors originate from a human donor with an autoimmune cytopenia or autoimmune hepatitis (not recorded which). Both conserved end residues are part of each CDR3. Fields, in order: clone size, V gene, J gene, CDR3 protein. Clone size is not always given. Where it is, it says once, few, many or a class for expanded clones.

>-|TRBV10-3|TRBJ1-5
CAISEPGDQPQHF
>-|TRBV18|TRBJ2-7
CASSPDQTFHEQYF
>-|TRBV7-2|TRBJ1-1
CASRPRVFTEAFF
>-|TRBV7-3|TRBJ2-5
CASSPLQTSGGTETQYF
>-|TRBV5-1|TRBJ2-5
CASSLGQETQYF
>-|TRBV2|TRBJ2-3
CASSEASGGARLTDTQYF
>-|TRBV11-2|TRBJ2-7
CASSLGTGSIYEQYF
>-|TRBV5-6|TRBJ2-2
CASSFPGTGVSGELFF
>-|TRBV20-1|TRBJ1-1
CSARVLSGRTEAFF
>-|TRBV6-5|TRBJ2-2
CASSYSTSGGAHTGELFF
>medium-sized|TRBV29-1|TRBJ2-7
CSVEQDTPYEQYF
>-|TRBV6-5|TRBJ1-6
CASSARGEDNSPLHF
>-|TRBV2|TRBJ2-1
CASSENLPNAGDEQFF
>-|TRBV11-2|TRBJ1-1
CASSPYRGQSYTEAFF
>medium-sized|TRBV29-1|TRBJ2-2
CSADGGWTGELFF
>-|TRBV20-1|TRBJ2-7
CSAKLLAGRSYEQYF
>medium-sized|TRBV19|TRBJ1-5
CASSVSRQPQHF
>-|TRBV6-1|TRBJ2-2
CASSRTGNTGELFF
>-|TRBV27|TRBJ2-3
CATAPRGTDTQYF
>-|TRBV19|TRBJ1-5
CASSLGSYSNQPQHF
>-|TRBV5-1|TRBJ1-2
CASSFYRGDYTF
>-|TRBV20-1|TRBJ2-5
CSASPEWGKGQETQYF
>-|TRBV5-5|TRBJ1-2
CASSWDRGPLDGYTF